This T cell receptor beta chain was observed in a study of regulatory T cells in long-lasting Graves disease. Arm-PCR of CDR3 regions and iRepertoire HTBI primers were used to build TCR beta libraries. In TCRdb, the multiplex PCR reads were re-called with MiXCR into one record per CDR3 protein. The table records roughly 410,000 distinct CDR3 sequences, approximately 15% of them present only once. The time point was: newly diagnosed GD, antithyroid drugs for less than 3 months. The TCR library used RNA extracted from PBMCs. This clonotype was observed at least ten times. The CDR3 consists of 16 residues. V shed 5 bases and J shed 0 bases, with 18 bases lying between them. Germline CDR1 reads DFQATT; CDR2 reads SNEGSKA (reference sequence). These data also featured in a second study, about T cells in Graves' hyperthyroidism and ophthalmopathy.

This receptor was obtained from a woman aged 35 to 49 with Graves disease. V usage is TRBV20-1 and J usage is TRBJ2-3; maybe TRBD2 (5 bases). The specimen comprised peripheral blood mononuclear cells (PBMCs), sampled at new diagnosis, from a patient treated with antithyroid drugs. The CDR3 is CSAAPASSFSTDTQYF. The CDR3 nucleotides read TGCAGTGCTGCCCCCGCTAGCTCTTTTAGCACAGATACGCAGTATTTT.